One sample yielded the 20 T cell receptor beta chains listed below, sequenced in a study of vaccination effects on CD4 cells after COVID-19. Under the ViraFEST assay, PBMC were stimulated with viral peptide pools so that antigen-specific CD4+ T cells expanded. Sequencing was performed afterwards. At the end of 10 days of culture, CD4+ T cells were isolated. Each vaccine recipient was nucleocapsid antibody negative and had no prior SARS-CoV-2 infection. These receptors are not linked to any known antigen. The assay was immunoSEQ multiplex PCR, and TCRdb's table has in-frame clones only and misses some. The top ten clones hold around 2.9% of a sample with about 73,000 clones, roughly 74% of them seen once. The specimen was CD4+ T cells from PBMCs cultured with HCoV-NL63 spike peptides, collected before COVID-19 vaccination. Receptors were obtained from a human donor who received a COVID-19 vaccine.

V usage is TRBV6-5 and J usage is TRBJ2-5, with D uncertain. Trimming left V 6 bases short and J 4 bases short, with 9 bases between. Germline CDR1 reads MNHEY; CDR2 reads SVGAGI. CDR3 size: 12 residues. The CDR3 DNA reads TGTGCCAGCAGGGGCAGCCTAGAGACCCAGTACTTC. Its protein product is CASRGSLETQYF.

This rearrangement joins TRBV6-5 to TRBJ1-6, with no clear D. The CDR3 covers 16 residues. The V end was cut by 0 bases, the J end by 8 bases, with 14 bases between. Germline-derived CDR1 and CDR2 are MNHEY and SVGAGI. The CDR3 region has the DNA TGTGCCAGCAGTTACTCGATGGTCCATAGGGATTCACCCCTCCACTTT. This sequence encodes CASSYSMVHRDSPLHF.

The chain recombines TRBV5-1 with TRBJ1-2; TRBD1 matches 9 bases. With V trimmed by 3 bases and J by 3 bases, 3 bases remained unmatched. Germline V gene lookup returns CDR1 SGHRS and CDR2 YFSETQ. CDR3 length equals 14 residues. The CDR3 protein is CASSYRQGDYGYTF. The CDR3, as DNA: TGCGCCAGCAGCTACAGACAGGGGGACTATGGCTACACCTTC.

The rearrangement uses TRBV7-8 and TRBJ2-4; tentatively, D is TRBD1 (6 bases). The germline V gene encodes CDR1 SGHVS and CDR2 FQNEAQ. This CDR3 has 15 amino acids. Trimming pared 0 bases from V and 2 bases from J, leaving 8 bases between. CDR3 sequence: CASSLAQGPKNIQYF. CDR3 nucleotide sequence: TGTGCCAGCAGCTTAGCACAGGGACCCAAAAACATTCAGTACTTC.

V is TRBV5-4 and J is TRBJ2-2, with 9 positions matching TRBD1. Germline CDR1 is SGHNT and CDR2 is YYREEE (reference sequence). This CDR3 has 17 amino acids. The V and J ends lost 3 bases and 2 bases, in that order; junction bases with no gene match: 8. In nucleotides, the CDR3 is TGTGCCAGCAGCTCCCCGACAGGGGGATTAAACACCGGGGAGCTGTTTTTT. It codes for CASSSPTGGLNTGELFF.

This chain uses TRBV18 with TRBJ1-3; 8 positions match TRBD1. Germline values: CDR1 KGHSH, CDR2 LQKENI. CDR3 size: 15 residues. V lost 2 bases and J lost 2; bases outside the gene matches: 2. The CDR3 is CASSPSQGAGNTIYF. The DNA for the CDR3 is TGTGCCAGCTCACCATCACAGGGGGCTGGAAACACCATATATTTT.

The chain joins TRBV6-5 to TRBJ2-2; D is perhaps TRBD1 (5 bases). This CDR3 has 15 amino acids. V dropped 4 bases and J dropped 6 bases, with 15 bases sitting between them. Germline V gene sequence: CDR1 MNHEY, CDR2 SVGAGI. CDR3 amino acids: CASSFLSRASGELFF. The CDR3 DNA reads as TGTGCCAGCAGTTTCCTCTCCAGGGCGTCCGGGGAGCTGTTTTTT.

The chain has TRBV23-1 and TRBJ2-7; 9 bases align to TRBD1. TRBV23-1 is placed among ORFs of uncertain function. The ends lost 6 bases at V and 9 bases at J; junction bases unmatched: 21. The CDR3 has 17 amino acids. In DNA, the CDR3 is TGCGCCAGCAGCCGATCCCAAAACCGGGACAGGGAAGCTAGGCAGTACGTC. It codes for CASSRSQNRDREARQYV.

This clone turned up a few times. V and J are TRBV19 and TRBJ2-2; TRBD2 might be the D (5 bases). CDR3 length equals 14 residues. The ends were cut back, 3 bases at V and 1 base at J, with 6 bases in the middle. CDR1 is LNHDA and CDR2 is SQIVND in the germline V gene (reference sequence). The CDR3 loop reads CASSMGRNTGELFF. In DNA, the CDR3 is TGTGCCAGTAGTATGGGGAGGAACACCGGGGAGCTGTTTTTT.

The chain has TRBV7-2 and TRBJ1-4, with 8 positions matching TRBD1. The V and J ends lost 4 bases and 8 bases, in that order; junction bases with no gene match: 6. CDR1 SGHTA and CDR2 FQGNSA come from the germline V gene. The CDR3 runs to 14 residues. In DNA, the CDR3 is TGTGCCAGCAGCTCCAGGACAGGGTTAGAAAAACTGTTTTTT. Protein product: CASSSRTGLEKLFF.

The chain links TRBV27 to TRBJ1-5; 7 bases are a match to TRBD1. Germline V CDR1 and CDR2: MNHEY, SMNVEV (reference sequence). J gave up 2 bases and V 7 bases, and 8 bases lay outside the gene matches. This CDR3 comprises 15 residues. DNA for the CDR3: TGTGCCAGCAACAAACAGGGGTATGGCAATCAGCCCCAGCATTTT. It translates to CASNKQGYGNQPQHF.

The CDR3 nucleotides are TGTGCCAGCAGCCGAGAGACAGGGGGATCTGGAAACACCATATATTTT. Translated: CASSRETGGSGNTIYF. The gene calls are TRBV3-1 (or the pseudogene TRBV3-2) and TRBJ1-3, with TRBD1 matching 9 bases. CDR3 length: 16 residues. The germline V gene encodes CDR1 LGHDT and CDR2 YNNKEL (reference sequence). The ends lost 4 bases at V and 1 base at J; junction bases unmatched: 5.

V usage is TRBV2 and J usage is TRBJ2-7; D perhaps matches TRBD2 (6 bases). V lost 8 bases and J lost 7, with 21 bases in between. The germline V gene encodes CDR1 SNHLY and CDR2 FYNNEI. The CDR3 contains 14 residues. CDR3 sequence reads: CASGTSGTLTEQYV. The CDR3 coding sequence is TGTGCCAGCGGGACCTCAGGGACTTTAACGGAGCAGTACGTC.

This chain connects TRBV3-1 (or the pseudogene TRBV3-2) to TRBJ1-1; tentatively, D is TRBD1 (6 bases). The germline V and J ends were trimmed by 4 bases and 6 bases, with 15 bases remaining between them. In germline, CDR1 is LGHDT, CDR2 YNNKEL (reference sequence). The CDR3 is 14 residues long. CDR3 in amino acids: CASSLRGPRAEAFF. Here the CDR3 DNA reads TGTGCCAGCAGCCTTCGGGGGCCCCGGGCTGAAGCTTTCTTT.

A single count supports this clone. This chain uses TRBV6-5 with TRBJ2-2; D is unresolved. Germline CDR1 MNHEY, CDR2 SVGAGI. The germline V and J ends were trimmed by 5 bases and 0 bases, with 4 bases remaining between them. This CDR3 has 13 residues. CDR3 coding DNA: TGTGCCAGCAGTAGATCGAACACCGGGGAGCTGTTTTTT. It encodes CASSRSNTGELFF.

This CDR3 reads CASSEGVNTEAFF. The CDR3, as DNA: TGTGCCAGCAGTGAAGGTGTGAACACTGAAGCTTTCTTT. The chain combines TRBV2 with TRBJ1-1, with unresolved D. This CDR3 spans 13 amino acids. V shed 1 base and J shed 0 bases, with 3 bases lying between them. In germline, CDR1 is SNHLY, CDR2 FYNNEI.

This clone showed up just a few times. V gene TRBV7-8 combines with J gene TRBJ2-3; 11 nucleotides match TRBD2. The CDR3 is 14 residues long. With V trimmed by 3 bases and J by 5 bases, 1 base remained unmatched. CDR1 and CDR2 (germline): SGHVS, FQNEAQ. The CDR3: CASSLGTSGDTQYF. In nucleotides, the CDR3 is TGTGCCAGCAGCTTGGGGACTAGCGGAGATACGCAGTATTTT.

The CDR3 region is CASSIGREETQYF. CDR3 DNA: TGTGCCAGTAGTATCGGCAGGGAGGAGACCCAGTACTTC. The genes are TRBV19 and TRBJ2-5, with D possibly being TRBD1 or TRBD2 (5 bases each). Trimming left V 3 bases short and J 5 bases short, with 10 bases between. In germline, CDR1 is LNHDA, CDR2 SQIVND (reference sequence). The CDR3 extends over 13 amino acids. Supplemented by reference TRBV19 and TRBJ2-5, the full variable domain reads DGGITQSPKYLFRKEGQNVTLSCEQNLNHDAMYWYRQDPGQGLRLIYYSQIVNDFQKGDIAEGYSVSREKKESFPLTVTSAQKNPTAFYLCASSIGREETQYFGPGTRLLVL.

The rearrangement joins TRBV29-1 to TRBJ1-2; TRBD1 aligns across 10 bases. CDR1 is SQVTM, CDR2 ANQGSEA, per germline. The CDR3 is 14 amino acids. The V and J ends lost 3 bases and 1 base, in that order; junction bases with no gene match: 2. This chain's CDR3 is CSVERTGGNYGYTF. The DNA of the CDR3 is TGCAGCGTTGAGAGGACAGGGGGTAACTATGGCTACACCTTC. The full variable domain, its missing parts supplied by reference TRBV29-1 and TRBJ1-2, is SAVISQKPSRDICQRGTSLTIQCQVDSQVTMMFWYRQQPGQSLTLIATANQGSEATYESGFVIDKFPISRPNLTFSTLTVSNMSPEDSSIYLCSVERTGGNYGYTFGSGTRLTVV.

This clone was recorded once. This chain links TRBV5-4 with TRBJ2-6, with 7 positions matching TRBD1. The germline CDR1 and CDR2 sequences are SGHNT and YYREEE (reference sequence). V lost 3 bases to trimming and J lost 0 bases; unmatched junction nucleotides: 9. The CDR3 runs to 18 residues. The CDR3 DNA follows: TGTGCCAGCAGCTCCACAGGGGCGTCAAACTCTGGGGCCAACGTCCTGACTTTC. Protein product: CASSSTGASNSGANVLTF.